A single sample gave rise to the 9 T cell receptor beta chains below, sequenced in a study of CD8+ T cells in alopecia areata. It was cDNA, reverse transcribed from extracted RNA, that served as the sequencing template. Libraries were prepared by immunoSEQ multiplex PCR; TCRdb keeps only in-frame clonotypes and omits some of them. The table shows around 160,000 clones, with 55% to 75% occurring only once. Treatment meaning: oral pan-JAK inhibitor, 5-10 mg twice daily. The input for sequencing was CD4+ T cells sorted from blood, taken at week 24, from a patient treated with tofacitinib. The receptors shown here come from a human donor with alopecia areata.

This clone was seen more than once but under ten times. Written as DNA, the CDR3 is TGTGCCTGGAACCGAGGCTACGAGCAGTACTTC. It codes for CAWNRGYEQYF. This chain uses TRBV30 with TRBJ2-7, with D unresolved. CDR3 size: 11 residues. Deletions cut 4 bases from V and 3 bases from J, with 7 bases between. Germline lookup yields CDR1 GTSNPN and CDR2 SVGIG (reference sequence).

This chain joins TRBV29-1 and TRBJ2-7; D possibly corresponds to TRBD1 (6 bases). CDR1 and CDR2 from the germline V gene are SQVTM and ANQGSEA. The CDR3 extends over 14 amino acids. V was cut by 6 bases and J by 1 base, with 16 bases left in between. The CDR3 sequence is CSVAPRQASYEQYF. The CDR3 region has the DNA TGCAGCGTAGCCCCTAGACAGGCTTCCTACGAGCAGTACTTC.

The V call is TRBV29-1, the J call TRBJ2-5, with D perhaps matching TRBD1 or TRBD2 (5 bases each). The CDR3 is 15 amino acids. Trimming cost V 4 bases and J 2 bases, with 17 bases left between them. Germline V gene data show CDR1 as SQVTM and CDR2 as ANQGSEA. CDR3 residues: CSVGGDRRNQETQYF. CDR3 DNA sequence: TGCAGCGTTGGAGGGGACCGGAGAAATCAAGAGACCCAGTACTTC.

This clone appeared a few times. The CDR3 is CASSLGFAETQYF. Here the CDR3 DNA reads TGTGCCAGCAGCTTAGGGTTCGCAGAGACCCAGTACTTC. The chain uses TRBV7-8 and TRBJ2-5; no clear D. There are 13 residues in the CDR3. V was trimmed by 1 base and J by 4 bases, leaving 7 bases between them. Germline V CDR1 and CDR2: SGHVS, FQNEAQ.

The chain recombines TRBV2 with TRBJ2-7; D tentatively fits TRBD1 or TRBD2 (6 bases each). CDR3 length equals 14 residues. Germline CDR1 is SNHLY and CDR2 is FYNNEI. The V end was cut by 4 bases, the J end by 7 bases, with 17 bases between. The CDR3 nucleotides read TGTGCCAGCAGTGCTGAGTCCCAAGGGGGGGAGCAGTACTTC. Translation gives CASSAESQGGEQYF.

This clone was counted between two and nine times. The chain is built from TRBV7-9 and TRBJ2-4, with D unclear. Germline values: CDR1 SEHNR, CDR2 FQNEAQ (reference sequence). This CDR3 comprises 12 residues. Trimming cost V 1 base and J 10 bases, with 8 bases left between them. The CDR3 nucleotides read TGTGCCAGCAGCTTAGGTAGTCAGATTCAGTACTTC. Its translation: CASSLGSQIQYF.

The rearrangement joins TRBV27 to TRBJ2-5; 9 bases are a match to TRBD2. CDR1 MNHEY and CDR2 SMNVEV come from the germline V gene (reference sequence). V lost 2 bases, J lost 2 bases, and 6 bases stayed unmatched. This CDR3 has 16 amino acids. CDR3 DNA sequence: TGTGCCAGCAGTTTAAGATGGCTAGCGGGGCAAGAGACCCAGTACTTC. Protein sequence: CASSLRWLAGQETQYF.

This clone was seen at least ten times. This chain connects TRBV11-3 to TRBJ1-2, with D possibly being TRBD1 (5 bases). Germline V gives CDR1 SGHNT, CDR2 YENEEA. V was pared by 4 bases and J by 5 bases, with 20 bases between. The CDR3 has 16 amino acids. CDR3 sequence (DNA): TGTGCCAGCAGCTCAGAGGGACGGCGCGGGCGATATGGCTACACCTTC. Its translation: CASSSEGRRGRYGYTF.

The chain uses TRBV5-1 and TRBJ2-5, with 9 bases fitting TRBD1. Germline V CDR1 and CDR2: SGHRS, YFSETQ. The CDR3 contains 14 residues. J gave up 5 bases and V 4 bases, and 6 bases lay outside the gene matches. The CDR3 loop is CASSPGQGWETQYF. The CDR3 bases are TGCGCCAGCAGCCCGGGACAGGGTTGGGAGACCCAGTACTTC. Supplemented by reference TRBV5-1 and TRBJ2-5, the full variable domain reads KAGVTQTPRYLIKTRGQQVTLSCSPISGHRSVSWYQQTPGQGLQFLFEYFSETQRNKGNFPGRFSGRQFSNSRSEMNVSTLELGDSALYLCASSPGQGWETQYFGPGTRLLVL.